The 4 T cell receptor beta chains reported below all come from one sample, sequenced in a study of blood T cell repertoires in COVID-19. Only in-frame clones appear in the TCRdb table, and some are missing; sequencing was by immunoSEQ multiplex PCR. The table lists more than 75,000 clones, around 89% of them singletons, with 2.7% in the top ten. Material for sequencing was peripheral blood. These receptors all stem from a man aged 45-65 years with COVID-19, enrolled during active disease.

This chain links TRBV6-4 with TRBJ2-2; 13 nucleotides match TRBD2. Germline trimming cut 6 bases from V and 6 bases from J; bases unmatched to any gene: 4. This CDR3 is 15 amino acids long. Germline lookup yields CDR1 MRHNA and CDR2 SNTAGT. The CDR3 region has the DNA TGTGCCAGCAGCGGACTAGCGGGGGAGGCCGGGGAGCTGTTTTTT. This gives the protein CASSGLAGEAGELFF.

Here the CDR3 reads CASSYLPRGYEQYF. In DNA, the CDR3 is TGTGCCAGCAGTTACCTCCCCAGGGGGTACGAGCAGTACTTC. The chain recombines TRBV6-6 with TRBJ2-7, with TRBD1 matching 7 bases. The ends lost 2 bases at V and 4 bases at J; junction bases unmatched: 5. CDR3 size: 14 residues. In germline, CDR1 is MNHNY, CDR2 SVGAGI (reference sequence).

CDR3: CASSTQGVSYNEQFF. CDR3 nucleotides: TGTGCCAGCAGTACCCAGGGGGTCTCCTACAATGAGCAGTTCTTC. The chain links TRBV6-5 to TRBJ2-1; 7 bases match TRBD1. J lost 0 bases, V lost 5 bases, and 4 bases had no gene match. Germline V gene sequence: CDR1 MNHEY, CDR2 SVGAGI. CDR3 length equals 15 residues.

The CDR3 nucleotides read TGTGCCAGCAGTGTAGTCTCCTACAATGAGCAGTTCTTC. Residues: CASSVVSYNEQFF. V is TRBV2 and J is TRBJ2-1; D not resolved. Looked up from germline, CDR1 is SNHLY and CDR2 is FYNNEI. Trimming stripped 4 bases from V and 0 bases from J, with 4 bases between. This CDR3 region has 13 residues.